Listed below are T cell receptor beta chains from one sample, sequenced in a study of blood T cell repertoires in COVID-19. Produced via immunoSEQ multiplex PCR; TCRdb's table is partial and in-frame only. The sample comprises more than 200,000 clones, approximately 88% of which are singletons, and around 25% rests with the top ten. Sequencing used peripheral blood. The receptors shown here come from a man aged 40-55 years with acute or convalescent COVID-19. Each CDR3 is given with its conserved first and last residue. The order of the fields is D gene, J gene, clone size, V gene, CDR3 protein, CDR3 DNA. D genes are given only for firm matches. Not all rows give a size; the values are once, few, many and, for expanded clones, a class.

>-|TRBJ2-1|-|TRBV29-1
CSVESASDNEQFF
TGCAGCGTTGAATCGGCTAGCGACAATGAGCAGTTCTTC
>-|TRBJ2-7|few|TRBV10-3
CAIRGDSGDYEQYF
TGTGCCATCAGGGGGGACTCTGGGGACTACGAGCAGTACTTC
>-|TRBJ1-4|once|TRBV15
CATSRSRNPNEKLFF
TGTGCCACCAGCAGGAGCCGAAACCCTAATGAAAAACTGTTTTTT
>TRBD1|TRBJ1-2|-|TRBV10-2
CASTEGTGALYGYTF
TGCGCCAGCACCGAAGGGACAGGGGCCCTCTATGGCTACACCTTC
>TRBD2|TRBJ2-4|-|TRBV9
CASSAGGIAKNIQYF
TGTGCCAGCAGCGCCGGGGGGATCGCCAAAAACATTCAGTACTTC
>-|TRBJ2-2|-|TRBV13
CASSLEGSGDTGELFF
TGTGCCAGCAGCTTAGAGGGTAGCGGTGACACCGGGGAGCTGTTTTTT
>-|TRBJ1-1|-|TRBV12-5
CASGLVLGGNTEAFF
TGTGCTAGTGGTTTGGTACTGGGGGGGAACACTGAAGCTTTCTTT
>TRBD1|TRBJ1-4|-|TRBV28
CASSGGQGVNEKLFF
TGTGCCAGCAGTGGGGGACAGGGGGTTAATGAAAAACTGTTTTTT
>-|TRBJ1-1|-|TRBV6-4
CASSQGRGNTEAFF
TGTGCCAGCAGTCAGGGGAGGGGGAACACTGAAGCTTTCTTT
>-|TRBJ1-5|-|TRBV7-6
CASSFSGGSNQPQHF
TGTGCCAGCAGCTTCAGTGGGGGGTCCAATCAGCCCCAGCATTTT
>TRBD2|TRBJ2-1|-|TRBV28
CASSRLATNNEQFF
TGTGCCAGCAGTAGACTAGCGACAAACAATGAGCAGTTCTTC
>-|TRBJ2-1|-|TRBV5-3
CARSSARHEQFF
TGTGCCAGAAGCTCGGCGCGGCATGAGCAGTTCTTC
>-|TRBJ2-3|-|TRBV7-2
CASSLGLTDTQYF
TGTGCCAGCAGCTTAGGGCTTACAGATACGCAGTATTTT
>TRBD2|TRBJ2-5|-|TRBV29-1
CSVELLAGGETQYF
TGCAGCGTTGAGCTCCTAGCGGGAGGAGAGACCCAGTACTTC
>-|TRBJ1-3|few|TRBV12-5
CASGLVQSSGNTIYF
TGTGCTAGTGGTTTGGTACAGAGCTCTGGAAACACCATATATTTT
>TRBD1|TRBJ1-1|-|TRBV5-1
CASITGTGNTEAFF
TGCGCCAGCATCACCGGGACAGGGAACACTGAAGCTTTCTTT
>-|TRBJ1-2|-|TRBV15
CATSRFQGYGYTF
TGTGCCACCAGCAGATTTCAGGGCTATGGCTACACCTTC
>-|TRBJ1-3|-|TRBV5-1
CASSLGQFSSGNTIYF
TGCGCCAGCAGCTTGGGACAGTTTAGCTCTGGAAACACCATATATTTT
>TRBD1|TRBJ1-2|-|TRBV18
CASSRLPGGMDYGYTF
TGTGCCAGCTCACGACTACCAGGGGGAATGGACTATGGCTACACCTTC
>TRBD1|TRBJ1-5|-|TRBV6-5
CASRKQGTGNQPQHF
TGTGCCAGCAGGAAACAGGGGACAGGCAATCAGCCCCAGCATTTT
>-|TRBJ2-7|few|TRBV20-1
CSALRNYEQYF
TGCAGTGCTCTGAGGAACTACGAGCAGTACTTC
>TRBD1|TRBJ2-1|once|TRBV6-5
CASSYVGDSSYNEQFF
TGTGCCAGCAGTTACGTCGGGGACAGCTCCTACAATGAGCAGTTCTTC
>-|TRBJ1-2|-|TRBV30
CAWTPDSTGNYGYTF
TGTGCCTGGACGCCAGACTCCACAGGGAACTATGGCTACACCTTC
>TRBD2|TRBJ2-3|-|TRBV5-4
CASGLAGGASITDTQYF
TGTGCCAGCGGACTAGCGGGAGGGGCATCGATCACAGATACGCAGTATTTT
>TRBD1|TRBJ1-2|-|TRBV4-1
CASSHGTGAVYGYTF
TGCGCCAGCAGCCACGGGACAGGGGCGGTCTATGGCTACACCTTC
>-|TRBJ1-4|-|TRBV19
CASSTGRRNYEKLFF
TGTGCCAGTAGTACAGGGCGTCGTAATTATGAAAAACTGTTTTTT
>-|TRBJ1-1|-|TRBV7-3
CASSSDGGLNTEAFF
TGTGCCAGCAGCTCAGACGGGGGGCTGAACACTGAAGCTTTCTTT
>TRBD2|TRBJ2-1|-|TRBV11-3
CASSLRAGDGNEQFF
TGTGCCAGCAGCTTGCGAGCGGGAGATGGGAATGAGCAGTTCTTC
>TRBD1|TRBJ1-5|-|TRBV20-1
CSASPRQGSNQPQHF
TGCAGTGCTAGTCCCCGACAGGGTAGCAATCAGCCCCAGCATTTT
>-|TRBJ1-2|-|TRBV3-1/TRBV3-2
CASSQTGQVRYGYTF
TGTGCCAGCAGCCAGACCGGACAAGTTCGCTATGGCTACACCTTC
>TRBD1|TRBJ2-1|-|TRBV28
CASSPLQGGFNEQFF
TGTGCCAGCAGTCCATTACAGGGGGGATTTAATGAGCAGTTCTTC
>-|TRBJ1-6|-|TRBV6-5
CASKATGNSPLHF
TGTGCCAGCAAGGCTACAGGCAATTCACCCCTCCACTTT
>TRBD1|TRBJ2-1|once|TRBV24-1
CATSTGEIRNEQFF
TGTGCCACCAGCACAGGGGAGATCCGCAATGAGCAGTTCTTC
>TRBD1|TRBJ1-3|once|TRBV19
CASSSRTGVIAGNTIYF
TGTGCCAGTAGTTCGAGGACAGGAGTAATCGCTGGAAACACCATATATTTT
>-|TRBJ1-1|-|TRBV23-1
CASSHPPRLLNTEAFF
TGCGCCAGCAGTCATCCTCCTCGACTACTTAACACTGAAGCTTTCTTT
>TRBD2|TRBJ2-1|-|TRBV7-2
CASSLERLAVSYNEQFF
TGTGCCAGCAGCTTAGAGCGACTAGCGGTTTCCTACAATGAGCAGTTCTTC
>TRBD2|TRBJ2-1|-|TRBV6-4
CARSGGSYNEQFF
TGTGCCAGAAGCGGGGGCTCCTACAATGAGCAGTTCTTC
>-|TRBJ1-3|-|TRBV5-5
CASSTRSSGNTIYF
TGTGCCAGCAGTACGCGAAGCTCTGGAAACACCATATATTTT
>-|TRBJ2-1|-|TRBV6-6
CASSERKSYNEQFF
TGTGCCAGCTCAGAGCGGAAGTCCTACAATGAGCAGTTCTTC
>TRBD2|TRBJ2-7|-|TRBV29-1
CSVVGLAGASYEQYF
TGCAGCGTTGTGGGACTAGCGGGGGCCTCCTACGAGCAGTACTTC
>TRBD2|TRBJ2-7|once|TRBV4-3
CASSQGLAGGHEQYF
TGCGCCAGCAGCCAAGGACTAGCGGGAGGGCACGAGCAGTACTTC
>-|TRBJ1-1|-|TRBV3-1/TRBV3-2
CASSPTDSEAFF
TGTGCCAGCAGCCCGACTGACAGTGAAGCTTTCTTT
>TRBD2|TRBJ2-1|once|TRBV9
CASSVASGRSNEQFF
TGTGCCAGCAGCGTAGCTAGCGGGAGATCCAATGAGCAGTTCTTC
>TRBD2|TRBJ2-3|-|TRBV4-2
CASSQRGQTSGFTDTQYF
TGTGCCAGCAGCCAAAGGGGTCAGACTAGCGGATTCACAGATACGCAGTATTTT
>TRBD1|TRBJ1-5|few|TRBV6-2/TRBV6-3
CASSYRRQGARGQPQHF
TGTGCCAGCAGTTACCGCAGACAGGGGGCAAGAGGGCAGCCCCAGCATTTT
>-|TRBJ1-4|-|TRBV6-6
CASSPTGSNEKLFF
TGTGCCAGCAGCCCGACAGGAAGTAATGAAAAACTGTTTTTT
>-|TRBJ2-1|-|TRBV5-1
CASSLGGREGGNEQFF
TGCGCCAGCAGCTTGGGAGGCAGGGAAGGTGGAAATGAGCAGTTCTTC
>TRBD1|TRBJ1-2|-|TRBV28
CASRGQGAHGYTF
TGTGCCAGCAGGGGACAGGGGGCCCATGGCTACACCTTC
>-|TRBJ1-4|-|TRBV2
CASSVGGREKLFF
TGTGCCAGCAGTGTTGGAGGTCGGGAAAAACTGTTTTTT
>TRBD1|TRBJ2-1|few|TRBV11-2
CASSLEGQGYNEQFF
TGTGCCAGCAGCTTAGAGGGACAGGGCTACAATGAGCAGTTCTTC
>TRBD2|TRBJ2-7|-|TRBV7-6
CASSSGGGLETYEQYF
TGTGCCAGCAGCTCCGGCGGGGGACTGGAGACCTACGAGCAGTACTTC
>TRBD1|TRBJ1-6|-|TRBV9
CASSARGGGSPLHF
TGTGCCAGCAGCGCTAGAGGGGGCGGTTCACCCCTCCACTTT
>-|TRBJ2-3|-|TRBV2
CASSVVKDTQYF
TGTGCCAGCAGTGTTGTTAAAGATACGCAGTATTTT
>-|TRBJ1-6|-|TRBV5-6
CASSSLSDHPSPLHF
TGTGCCAGCAGCTCCTTAAGCGACCATCCATCACCCCTCCACTTT
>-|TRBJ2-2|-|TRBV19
CASSIWDNLNTGELFF
TGTGCCAGTAGTATCTGGGACAACCTGAACACCGGGGAGCTGTTTTTT